A single sample gave rise to the 2 T cell receptor beta chains below, sequenced in a study of cytomegalovirus exposure and HLA in healthy donors. PCR was performed using 60 Vbeta and 13 Jbeta primers. This table comes from immunoSEQ multiplex PCR, and its TCRdb copy is limited to in-frame clones, with some not included. The table lists 150,000 to 200,000 clones, around nine tenths of them singletons. Material: PBMCs. The receptors derive from a woman in her late teens or twenties in good health and CMV-seronegative.

The chain has TRBV10-3 and TRBJ2-1; TRBD2 aligns across 12 bases. With 2 bases clipped from V and 8 bases from J, the junction kept 4 bases outside the gene matches. The germline V gene encodes CDR1 ENHRY and CDR2 SYGVKD. The CDR3 contains 15 residues. DNA for the CDR3: TGTGCCATCAGTGAGCTAGCGGGAGGGCCCTATGAGCAGTTCTTC. It translates to CAISELAGGPYEQFF.

Only one count was recorded for this clone. The rearrangement uses TRBV5-5 and TRBJ1-2, with 9 bases that match TRBD1. The germline CDR1 and CDR2 sequences are SGHKS and YYEKEE (reference sequence). This CDR3 is built from 15 residues. The trim removed 0 bases at V and 3 bases at J, leaving 3 bases unmatched. CDR3 protein: CASSLVGQGYYGYTF. The CDR3, as DNA: TGTGCCAGCAGCTTGGTTGGACAGGGGTACTATGGCTACACCTTC. Full variable domain (outside the CDR3, taken from reference TRBV5-5 and TRBJ1-2): DAGVTQSPTHLIKTRGQQVTLRCSPISGHKSVSWYQQVLGQGPQFIFQYYEKEERGRGNFPDRFSARQFPNYSSELNVNALLLGDSALYLCASSLVGQGYYGYTFGSGTRLTVV.